These 27 T cell receptor beta chains were all obtained from the same sample, sequenced in a study of OX40 agonist ivuxolimab in advanced cancers. Assay used: immunoSEQ multiplex PCR; TCRdb lists only in-frame clones, some missing. The sample yields 60,000 to 70,000 clones, approximately 90% seen once. This specimen consisted of CD4+ or CD8+ T cells sorted from blood, obtained in a trial of the OX40 agonist ivuxolimab. These receptor sequences come from an adult with an advanced solid tumor such as melanoma, head and neck, liver or kidney cancer.

J is TRBJ1-5 and V is TRBV18; D possibly corresponds to TRBD1 (6 bases). This CDR3 region has 14 residues. V was clipped by 4 bases and J by 1 base, with 8 bases between them. Germline loops: CDR1 KGHSH, CDR2 LQKENI. The CDR3: CASSRQESNQPQHF. The CDR3 DNA is TGTGCCAGCTCACGACAGGAGAGCAATCAGCCCCAGCATTTT.

DNA for the CDR3: TGTGCCAGCTCACCAAGGTTAGGCCGGTTTATCCCCAACGAGCAGTACTTC. It yields the protein CASSPRLGRFIPNEQYF. The rearrangement joins TRBV18 to TRBJ2-7; D is unresolved. V shed 2 bases and J shed 5 bases, with 22 bases lying between them. This CDR3 region has 17 residues. From germline, CDR1 is KGHSH and CDR2 LQKENI.

The table lists this clone with a few counts. The rearrangement links TRBV30 to TRBJ1-2, with D perhaps TRBD1 (5 bases). V gave up 4 bases and J gave up 4 bases, with 13 bases separating them. Germline CDR1 GTSNPN, CDR2 SVGIG (reference sequence). CDR3 length: 13 residues. CDR3 sequence: CAWKPAGPYGYTF. The DNA of the CDR3 is TGTGCCTGGAAACCCGCGGGGCCCTATGGCTACACCTTC.

This chain joins TRBV6-4 and TRBJ2-1; unclear D gene. The CDR3 runs 14 residues. Trimming took off 5 bases at V and 10 bases at J, with 18 bases between the two ends. Germline CDR1 reads MRHNA; CDR2 reads SNTAGT. The CDR3 nucleotides are TGTGCCAGCAGTCTTCTCCCCGAAGTGGGCGAGCAGTTCTTC. Translation: CASSLLPEVGEQFF.

The chain has TRBV7-3 and TRBJ2-2; the match to TRBD2 covers 7 bases. V shed 5 bases, J shed 1 base, and the junction held 4 bases outside the gene matches. Germline values: CDR1 SGHTA, CDR2 FQGTGA. The CDR3 is made up of 15 amino acids. DNA for the CDR3: TGTGCCAGCAGCAATTTAGCGGGGAACACCGGGGAGCTGTTTTTT. Translated: CASSNLAGNTGELFF.

This chain uses TRBV7-9 with TRBJ1-4; 7 bases fit TRBD1. Germline CDR1 is SEHNR and CDR2 is FQNEAQ (reference sequence). This CDR3 is built from 15 residues. After removal of 0 bases from V and 6 bases from J, the junction contained 4 bases not matched to a gene. CDR3 bases: TGTGCCAGCAGCTTAGCCCAGGGGGGAGATGAAAAACTGTTTTTT. Amino acid sequence: CASSLAQGGDEKLFF.

The chain joins TRBV6-5 to TRBJ1-1; D is perhaps TRBD1 (5 bases). Between the trimmed V and J ends, which lost 2 bases and 3 bases, there was a span of 10 bases. The CDR3 consists of 14 residues. From germline, CDR1 is MNHEY and CDR2 SVGAGI. The DNA of the CDR3 is TGTGCCAGCAGTTACCGGCAGGGTGACACTGAAGCTTTCTTT. The encoded protein is CASSYRQGDTEAFF.

V and J are TRBV19 and TRBJ1-4, with D possibly matching TRBD1 (5 bases). Trimming took 6 bases from V and 2 from J, leaving 13 bases between them. The length of the CDR3 is 15 residues. The germline CDR1 and CDR2 sequences are LNHDA and SQIVND (reference sequence). CDR3 protein: CASRPRGMTNEKLFF. DNA for the CDR3: TGTGCCAGTAGACCGCGGGGGATGACTAATGAAAAACTGTTTTTT.

This chain joins TRBV18 and TRBJ2-1; 9 bases are a match to TRBD2. J was trimmed by 5 bases and V by 2 bases; bases with no gene match: 13. This CDR3 region has 18 residues. Germline lookup yields CDR1 KGHSH and CDR2 LQKENI. DNA for the CDR3: TGTGCCAGCTCACCAGGGCGGGGGGGCTGGGCCGTGGACAATGAGCAGTTCTTC. Amino acids: CASSPGRGGWAVDNEQFF.

The V and J genes are TRBV6-1 and TRBJ2-7, with no clear D. The V gene lost 8 bases and the J gene lost 6 bases, with 17 bases spanning the gap. Looked up from germline, CDR1 is MNHNS and CDR2 is SASEGT. This CDR3 contains 13 residues. The CDR3 region is CASFIGNTGEQYF. The CDR3 DNA reads TGTGCCAGCTTCATAGGGAATACGGGCGAGCAGTACTTC.

This chain links TRBV7-2 with TRBJ2-1, with D perhaps TRBD1 or TRBD2 (6 bases each). CDR3 length: 18 residues. The germline CDR1 and CDR2 sequences are SGHTA and FQGNSA. Trimming left V 7 bases short and J 11 bases short, with 33 bases between. The CDR3 loop reads CASTQGFDRGRFPGQQFF. The CDR3 DNA follows: TGTGCCAGCACCCAGGGATTTGATCGGGGGCGCTTTCCCGGCCAGCAGTTCTTC.

Only one count was recorded for this clone. This chain connects TRBV7-2 to TRBJ1-4, with TRBD1 as a possible D gene (6 bases). The CDR3 runs to 16 residues. Germline V gene sequence: CDR1 SGHTA, CDR2 FQGNSA. V dropped 5 bases and J dropped 1 base, with 14 bases sitting between them. The CDR3 is CASSVGGLGTNEKLFF. The CDR3 coding sequence is TGTGCCAGCAGCGTAGGGGGGTTGGGAACTAATGAAAAACTGTTTTTT.

This clone was observed a few times. The J gene is TRBJ1-2, the V gene TRBV14; a weak D match, TRBD1 (6 bases). From germline, CDR1 is SGHDN and CDR2 FVKESK. The CDR3 extends over 13 amino acids. V gave up 2 bases and J gave up 8 bases, with 12 bases separating them. The CDR3 spells CASSQQGLIGYTF. In nucleotides, the CDR3 is TGTGCCAGCAGCCAACAGGGGCTTATAGGCTACACCTTC.

The chain carries TRBV6-1 and TRBJ1-3, with D uncertain. The CDR3 spans 16 residues. Germline V gene sequence: CDR1 MNHNS, CDR2 SASEGT. V lost 1 base and J lost 0, with 10 bases in between. The CDR3 protein is CASSEVIIYSGNTIYF. The CDR3 coding sequence is TGTGCCAGCAGTGAAGTCATCATCTACTCTGGAAACACCATATATTTT.

The CDR3 is CASSPPGQGASYYGYTF. CDR3 DNA: TGTGCCAGCTCACCACCGGGACAGGGGGCATCATACTATGGCTACACCTTC. The chain uses TRBV18 and TRBJ1-2, with TRBD1 identical over 12 bases. CDR3 size: 17 residues. V shed 0 bases and J 3 bases; nucleotides not matched to a gene: 5. The germline CDR1 and CDR2 sequences are KGHSH and LQKENI.

This chain connects TRBV6-5 to TRBJ2-5; either TRBD1 or TRBD2 may supply D (6 bases each). CDR1 is MNHEY and CDR2 is SVGAGI in the germline V gene. Trimming cost V 1 base and J 2 bases, with 11 bases left between them. The CDR3 length is 15 residues. CDR3 region: CASSYFGGLQETQYF. CDR3 nucleotide sequence: TGTGCCAGCAGTTACTTCGGGGGCCTTCAAGAGACCCAGTACTTC.

The rearrangement uses TRBV7-2 and TRBJ1-2; possible D gene TRBD1, 5 bases. From germline, CDR1 is SGHTA and CDR2 FQGNSA. The V end lost 2 bases, the J end lost 7 bases, and 11 bases lay between the germline ends. The CDR3 contains 13 residues. CDR3: CASSLYTDSGYTF. CDR3 coding DNA: TGTGCCAGCAGCTTATACACCGACAGTGGCTACACCTTC.

The CDR3 sequence is CASSTLLAGADTQYF. In DNA form, the CDR3 reads TGTGCCAGTAGTACCTTACTAGCGGGAGCAGATACGCAGTATTTT. The chain employs TRBV19 and TRBJ2-3, with 11 positions matching TRBD2. Germline V gene data show CDR1 as LNHDA and CDR2 as SQIVND (reference sequence). The CDR3 covers 15 residues. Trimming at V came to 4 bases and at J to 4 bases, leaving 4 bases not matched to a gene.

This chain joins TRBV21-1 and TRBJ1-1. TRBV21-1 is shown as a pseudogene. The CDR3 sequence is 16 residues long. CDR3 sequence (DNA): TGTGCCAGCAGCCCATCGGCCACTGGGAAGAACACTGAAGCTTTCTTT. Its translation is CASSPSATGKNTEAFF.

In its sample, this clone was seen once. The V and J genes are TRBV25-1 and TRBJ2-3; D is ambiguous. The V end was cut by 0 bases, the J end by 5 bases, with 15 bases between. The germline V gene has CDR1 MGHDK and CDR2 SYGVNS. The CDR3 is 16 residues long. The CDR3: CASSEYISGSEDTQYF. The CDR3, as DNA: TGTGCCAGCAGTGAATATATCTCTGGGTCGGAAGATACGCAGTATTTT.

The chain couples TRBV7-2 to TRBJ2-7; a weak D match, TRBD1 (5 bases). This CDR3 is built from 12 residues. Germline V gives CDR1 SGHTA, CDR2 FQGNSA. With 4 bases removed from V and 6 bases from J, the gap between germline ends came to 10 bases. The CDR3 here is CASSSDMGEQYF. DNA for the CDR3: TGTGCCAGCAGCTCGGACATGGGCGAGCAGTACTTC.

This clone was seen only once. This CDR3 is also generated by other DNA sequences in the sample. For the CDR3, the DNA is TGTGCCAGCAGTTTACGAGGGGAGCACACTGAAGCTTTCTTT. This codes for CASSLRGEHTEAFF. The V gene is TRBV28, the J gene TRBJ1-1; maybe TRBD1 (5 bases). Germline CDR1 MDHEN, CDR2 SYDVKM. V was pared by 2 bases and J by 3 bases, with 10 bases between. The CDR3 is 14 amino acids.

The chain has TRBV7-2 and TRBJ2-2, with a weak D call TRBD1 (5 bases). The CDR3 loop spans 16 amino acids. Trimming left V 4 bases short and J 0 bases short, with 12 bases between. Germline CDR1 and CDR2: SGHTA and FQGNSA. CDR3 amino acids: CASSSPTGTNTGELFF. CDR3 coding DNA: TGTGCCAGCAGCTCCCCAACAGGCACGAACACCGGGGAGCTGTTTTTT.

The chain carries TRBV19 and TRBJ1-1, with 8 nucleotides matching TRBD1. After removal of 6 bases from V and 6 bases from J, the junction contained 9 bases not matched to a gene. The CDR3 covers 14 residues. Looked up from germline, CDR1 is LNHDA and CDR2 is SQIVND (reference sequence). This CDR3 is CASRTGGSFAEAFF. The CDR3 DNA sequence: TGTGCCAGTAGAACAGGGGGAAGTTTCGCTGAAGCTTTCTTT.

The chain recombines TRBV27 with TRBJ1-5, with 7 bases that match TRBD1. The CDR3 runs 15 residues. Trimming cost V 6 bases and J 3 bases; bases outside gene matches: 8. Germline CDR1 and CDR2: MNHEY and SMNVEV (reference sequence). CDR3: CASSRGQVANQPQHF. CDR3 bases: TGTGCCAGCAGCCGCGGACAGGTTGCCAATCAGCCCCAGCATTTT.

The chain is built from TRBV7-2 and TRBJ1-1, with a possible D match to TRBD1 (5 bases). The CDR3 runs 15 residues. With 5 bases removed from V and 1 base from J, the gap between germline ends came to 14 bases. Germline CDR1 is SGHTA and CDR2 is FQGNSA. CDR3 sequence (DNA): TGTGCCAGCAGCATCAGACCGGGGGAGAACACTGAAGCTTTCTTT. Its protein is CASSIRPGENTEAFF. The full variable domain, in which reference TRBV7-2 and TRBJ1-1 provide the parts outside the CDR3, is GAGVSQSPSNKVTEKGKDVELRCDPISGHTALYWYRQSLGQGLEFLIYFQGNSAPDKSGLPSDRFSAERTGGSVSTLTIQRTQQEDSAVYLCASSIRPGENTEAFFGQGTRLTVV.

This rearrangement joins TRBV19 to TRBJ1-1; TRBD1 is a possible D gene (6 bases). CDR1 is LNHDA and CDR2 is SQIVND in the germline V gene (reference sequence). This CDR3 is 12 amino acids long. V lost 7 bases and J 5 bases, leaving 11 bases between the germline ends. The CDR3 coding sequence is TGTGCCAGTAAGAACAGGGTGACTGAAGCTTTCTTT. It encodes CASKNRVTEAFF.